Here is one T cell receptor (beta chain) with its context. Its specificity is not known. The data derive from a study of CD8+ T cells in alopecia areata. Overall study context: For the treated group, dosing was oral tofacitinib at 5 to 10 mg twice daily.

Study results and limitations: Mouse data revealed clearer TCR sharing than patient data did, a gap possibly tied to HLA.

Trimming stripped 3 bases from V and 7 bases from J, with 7 bases between. Germline V gene data show CDR1 as WNHNN and CDR2 as SYGVQD (reference sequence). The CDR3 spans 12 residues. Once RNA had been extracted, it was reverse transcribed into cDNA to act as the sequencing template. Measured with immunoSEQ multiplex PCR; TCRdb has only the in-frame clones, and not every one. Altogether a few hundred thousand clones are present, 35% to 40% being singletons, with the ten largest covering 0.45% to 0.55%. Documented treatment: oral pan-JAK inhibitor, 5-10 mg twice daily. Alopecia areata patients had lesional scalp punch biopsies and peripheral blood taken from them.

This specimen consisted of CD4+ T cells sorted from blood, obtained between weeks 30 and 35, from a patient treated with tofacitinib. This sequence was found in a human donor with alopecia areata. This sequence joins TRBV10-1 and TRBJ2-1; maybe TRBD1 (5 bases). This chain's CDR3 is CASSDRDNEQFF. The CDR3, as DNA: TGCGCCAGCAGTGACAGGGATAATGAGCAGTTCTTC.